The 7 T cell receptor beta chains below all came from one sample that was sequenced in a study of OX40 agonist ivuxolimab in advanced cancers. Generated by immunoSEQ multiplex PCR, the TCRdb table keeps only in-frame clones and is missing some. The table lists some 44,000 clones, approximately 80% of them singletons, with around 5% in the top ten. The sample here was CD4+ or CD8+ T cells sorted from blood, taken in a trial of the OX40 agonist ivuxolimab. The receptors were gathered from an adult with an advanced solid tumor such as melanoma, head and neck, liver or kidney cancer.

This chain joins TRBV6-5 and TRBJ2-7; 8 bases line up with TRBD2. CDR1 and CDR2 (germline): MNHEY, SVGAGI. V lost 4 bases and J lost 2; bases outside the gene matches: 1. The CDR3 is made up of 13 amino acids. The chain's CDR3 is CASSLGLAYEQYF. The CDR3 coding sequence is TGTGCCAGCAGTTTGGGACTAGCCTACGAGCAGTACTTC.

The chain recombines TRBV2 with TRBJ1-5; D is unclear. The CDR3 runs 13 residues. V was trimmed by 4 bases and J by 1 base, leaving 5 bases between them. Germline-derived CDR1 and CDR2 are SNHLY and FYNNEI. Written as DNA, the CDR3 is TGTGCCAGCAGTGGGGGAAGCAATCAGCCCCAGCATTTT. Translated: CASSGGSNQPQHF.

This chain links TRBV28 with TRBJ1-5; D perhaps matches TRBD1 (5 bases). CDR1 is MDHEN and CDR2 is SYDVKM in the germline V gene. CDR3 length: 15 amino acids. V lost 4 bases and J lost 0, with 10 bases in between. CDR3 DNA sequence: TGTGCCAGCAGTTCGGGACGTTATAGCAATCAGCCCCAGCATTTT. Its protein product is CASSSGRYSNQPQHF.

The chain carries TRBV5-1 and TRBJ1-5, with 8 bases fitting TRBD1. The CDR3 totals 16 residues. Germline V gene sequence: CDR1 SGHRS, CDR2 YFSETQ. The J segment lost 7 bases and the V segment lost 4 bases, leaving 13 bases of the junction unmatched. The DNA of the CDR3 is TGCGCCAGCAGCCCCGGACAGGGTGGGCCAGGGCAGCCCCAGCATTTT. Translated, it gives CASSPGQGGPGQPQHF.

This clone was found a few times. V and J are TRBV2 and TRBJ2-2; 7 nucleotides match TRBD1. J was trimmed by 8 bases and V by 8 bases; bases with no gene match: 8. Germline CDR1 is SNHLY and CDR2 is FYNNEI. The CDR3 is made up of 13 amino acids. CDR3 DNA: TGTGCCAGCGGAAACAGGGGTAGAGGGGAGCTGTTTTTT. As protein: CASGNRGRGELFF.

The gene calls are TRBV9 and TRBJ2-5; a weak D match, TRBD2 (6 bases). Germline V gives CDR1 SGDLS, CDR2 YYNGEE. V was trimmed by 0 bases and J by 3 bases, leaving 12 bases between them. There are 15 residues in the CDR3. The CDR3 here is CASSVGPRGEETQYF. Written as DNA, the CDR3 is TGTGCCAGCAGCGTAGGACCCCGCGGGGAAGAGACCCAGTACTTC.

As concerns this clone: The same CDR3 is also encoded by other DNA sequences in this sample. The CDR3 reads CASSLRTDTQYF. CDR3 coding DNA: TGCGCCAGCAGCCTTCGCACAGATACGCAGTATTTT. J is TRBJ2-3 and V is TRBV5-1; D gene ambiguous. Trimming took 4 bases from V and 1 from J, leaving 4 bases between them. CDR3 size: 12 residues. Germline CDR1 and CDR2: SGHRS and YFSETQ.